The 13 T cell receptor beta chains given below trace back to one sample, sequenced in a study of T-cell reconstitution after alpha-beta-depleted transplantation in children. Unique molecular identifiers were incorporated into the prepared TCRbeta library. TCRdb recomputed calls from the PCR reads with MiXCR, one row per CDR3 protein. The sample has 210,000 or so distinct CDR3 sequences; about a tenth are singletons. This specimen consisted of PBMCs from the stem cell graft donor, obtained from the stem cell graft. The origin of the receptors is a human donor who donated a stem cell graft to a child with acute lymphoblastic leukemia.

This clonotype occurred a few times. The chain carries TRBV27 and TRBJ1-5; 8 nucleotides align to TRBD1. Germline V gene data show CDR1 as MNHEY and CDR2 as SMNVEV (reference sequence). V trimming: 4 bases; J trimming: 6 bases; junction bases outside the gene matches: 11. CDR3 length equals 16 residues. The CDR3 nucleotides are TGTGCCAGCAGTTCCCGGACAGGGATGCCCCCTCAGCCCCAGCATTTT. This encodes CASSSRTGMPPQPQHF.

This clonotype turned up a few times. The chain is built from TRBV5-1 and TRBJ1-1; D is unresolved. The V end was cut by 1 base, the J end by 4 bases, with 8 bases between. This CDR3 is 13 amino acids long. From germline, CDR1 is SGHRS and CDR2 YFSETQ. CDR3 nucleotide sequence: TGCGCCAGCAGCTTGAATGGTGGCACTGAAGCTTTCTTT. Its protein is CASSLNGGTEAFF. Using reference TRBV5-1 and TRBJ1-1 for the parts outside the CDR3, the full variable domain is KAGVTQTPRYLIKTRGQQVTLSCSPISGHRSVSWYQQTPGQGLQFLFEYFSETQRNKGNFPGRFSGRQFSNSRSEMNVSTLELGDSALYLCASSLNGGTEAFFGQGTRLTVV.

The chain couples TRBV2 to TRBJ1-5; D is perhaps TRBD1 (5 bases). The V end lost 3 bases, the J end lost 7 bases, and 13 bases lay between the germline ends. This CDR3 contains 14 residues. Germline values: CDR1 SNHLY, CDR2 FYNNEI. The CDR3 sequence is CASSEGRGGQPQHF. CDR3 DNA sequence: TGTGCCAGCAGTGAGGGGAGGGGAGGACAGCCCCAGCATTTT.

There are a few counts of this clonotype. The chain has TRBV27 and TRBJ2-7; TRBD1 aligns across 7 bases. The V segment lost 4 bases and the J segment 5 bases; nucleotides outside the gene matches: 5. There are 13 residues in the CDR3. Per germline, CDR1 MNHEY and CDR2 SMNVEV (reference sequence). The CDR3 loop is CASSSTGYNEQYF. Written as DNA, the CDR3 is TGTGCCAGCAGTTCGACAGGGTACAACGAGCAGTACTTC.

This clonotype was counted ten times or more. The chain couples TRBV18 to TRBJ2-5, with 8 positions matching TRBD2. Germline loops: CDR1 KGHSH, CDR2 LQKENI. With V trimmed by 2 bases and J by 4 bases, 6 bases remained unmatched. The CDR3 runs 15 residues. The CDR3 DNA is TGTGCCAGCTCACCATTAATAGCGGGAAGAGAGACCCAGTACTTC. This sequence encodes CASSPLIAGRETQYF.

V is TRBV7-9 and J is TRBJ2-7; D might be TRBD2 (5 bases). The ends were cut back, 5 bases at V and 2 bases at J, with 16 bases in the middle. Germline V gives CDR1 SEHNR, CDR2 FQNEAQ (reference sequence). This CDR3 is 15 amino acids long. The CDR3 DNA reads TGTGCCAGCAGCACATCCGGCCCGGGAACCTACGAGCAGTACTTC. Translated, it gives CASSTSGPGTYEQYF. The full variable domain, with the rest looked up from reference TRBV7-9 and TRBJ2-7, is DTGVSQNPRHKITKRGQNVTFRCDPISEHNRLYWYRQTLGQGPEFLTYFQNEAQLEKSRLLSDRFSAERPKGSFSTLEIQRTEQGDSAMYLCASSTSGPGTYEQYFGPGTRLTVT.

This clonotype was observed a few times. V gene TRBV7-9 combines with J gene TRBJ1-6, with a tentative D call TRBD1 (5 bases). Germline CDR1 SEHNR, CDR2 FQNEAQ (reference sequence). The CDR3 covers 13 residues. With 4 bases removed from V and 8 bases from J, the gap between germline ends came to 9 bases. As DNA, the CDR3 is TGTGCCAGCAGCTCCGGGACGTATTCACCCCTCCACTTT. Protein product: CASSSGTYSPLHF. Variable domain in full (rest from reference TRBV7-9 and TRBJ1-6): DTGVSQNPRHKITKRGQNVTFRCDPISEHNRLYWYRQTLGQGPEFLTYFQNEAQLEKSRLLSDRFSAERPKGSFSTLEIQRTEQGDSAMYLCASSSGTYSPLHFGNGTRLTVT.

This clonotype has at least ten counts. This chain joins TRBV2 and TRBJ1-2; 7 bases line up with TRBD1. The CDR3 spans 13 residues. Germline trimming cut 9 bases from V and 0 bases from J; bases unmatched to any gene: 4. CDR1 and CDR2 (germline): SNHLY, FYNNEI. Here the CDR3 reads CASHRGTNYGYTF. The CDR3, as DNA: TGTGCCAGTCACAGGGGTACTAACTATGGCTACACCTTC.

The table lists this clonotype with a few counts. DNA for the CDR3: TGTGCCAGCAGTTCCCCAGTTCTCGCAAACAATGAGCAGTTCTTC. Amino acid sequence: CASSSPVLANNEQFF. V and J are TRBV12-3 or TRBV12-4 and TRBJ2-1; D gene unclear. The CDR3 length is 15 residues. Trimming cost V 4 bases and J 5 bases, with 15 bases left between them.

This clonotype was detected only a few times. The V gene is TRBV5-1, the J gene TRBJ1-1, with TRBD1 as a possible D gene (5 bases). Germline CDR1 and CDR2: SGHRS and YFSETQ. CDR3 length: 14 residues. Trimming pared 4 bases from V and 8 bases from J, leaving 18 bases between. CDR3 nucleotides: TGCGCCAGCAGCCATGACAGCGCAAGAGGGGAAGCTTTCTTT. Translating it yields CASSHDSARGEAFF.

This CDR3 reads CASIHRALGGNTEAFF. In nucleotides, the CDR3 is TGTGCCAGCATCCACCGGGCGTTAGGGGGGAACACTGAAGCTTTCTTT. The chain joins TRBV6-5 to TRBJ1-1; tentatively, D is TRBD1 (6 bases). From germline, CDR1 is MNHEY and CDR2 SVGAGI. Trimming removed 7 bases from V and 1 base from J, with 19 bases in between. The CDR3 runs to 16 residues.

This clonotype was counted at least ten times. The V gene is TRBV28, the J gene TRBJ1-2, with 7 positions matching TRBD1. This CDR3 comprises 14 residues. CDR1 and CDR2 (germline): MDHEN, SYDVKM. With 5 bases clipped from V and 4 bases from J, the junction kept 7 bases outside the gene matches. The CDR3 coding sequence is TGTGCCAGCAGTACACCGGGACAGCCCTATGGCTACACCTTC. Translated: CASSTPGQPYGYTF.

The rearrangement joins TRBV7-9 to TRBJ2-5; no reliable D call. From germline, CDR1 is SEHNR and CDR2 FQNEAQ (reference sequence). The CDR3 runs 11 residues. V lost 4 bases and J lost 4, with 4 bases in between. This chain's CDR3 is CASSSVETQYF. CDR3 DNA sequence: TGTGCCAGCAGCTCAGTAGAGACCCAGTACTTC.